These 10 T cell receptor beta chains were sequenced from one sample in a study of vaccination effects on CD4 cells after COVID-19. Sequencing was performed with immunoSEQ multiplex PCR; in TCRdb, only in-frame clones are kept and a portion is missing. The table has tens of thousands of clones, less than 75% seen once; the top ten hold roughly 8%. Sequencing was preceded by expansion of antigen-specific CD4+ T cells with viral peptide pools in the ViraFEST assay. A roughly 10-day culture period preceded the isolation of CD4+ T cells. As their vaccination, participants received two doses of either BNT162b2 or mRNA-1273. Antigen specificity for these receptors is unknown. This specimen was CD4+ T cells from PBMCs cultured with SARS-CoV-2 spike peptides, taken after COVID-19 vaccination. The receptors stem from a human donor who received a COVID-19 vaccine.

This clone has more than one count but fewer than ten. This rearrangement joins TRBV7-9 to TRBJ1-5; unclear D gene. CDR1 is SEHNR and CDR2 is FQNEAQ in the germline V gene (reference sequence). CDR3 length equals 12 residues. The germline V and J ends were trimmed by 5 bases and 7 bases, with 9 bases remaining between them. Here the CDR3 reads CASSRWEQPQHF. CDR3 bases: TGTGCCAGCAGCCGATGGGAACAGCCCCAGCATTTT.

The genes are TRBV21-1 and TRBJ2-2; TRBD1 is taken as the D call from the table, unchecked against the DNA. TRBV21-1 constitutes a pseudogene. This CDR3 has 17 amino acids. Here the CDR3 DNA reads TGTGCCAGCAGCCTTGGGGTGAACAGGGGGCGCGTCGGGGAGCTGTTTTTT. Encoded protein: CASSLGVNRGRVGELFF.

V gene TRBV11-2 combines with J gene TRBJ2-5; D not certain. This CDR3 has 13 amino acids. V dropped 1 base and J dropped 5 bases, with 8 bases sitting between them. Germline V lookup: CDR1 SGHAT, CDR2 FQNNGV. The CDR3 nucleotides read TGTGCCAGCAGCTTAGTCAGGCGGGAGACCCAGTACTTC. Translation: CASSLVRRETQYF.

Only a few counts were recorded for this clone. V and J are TRBV12-3 or TRBV12-4 and TRBJ2-5; D remains unclear. The V end lost 5 bases, the J end lost 7 bases, and 11 bases lay between the germline ends. The CDR3 totals 12 residues. CDR3 sequence reads: CASSATPWTQYF. The CDR3 DNA reads TGTGCCAGCAGTGCCACCCCATGGACCCAGTACTTC.

This chain uses TRBV10-1 with TRBJ2-5; D might be TRBD1 (6 bases). The CDR3 consists of 14 residues. The germline V gene has CDR1 WNHNN and CDR2 SYGVQD (reference sequence). The germline V and J ends were trimmed by 2 bases and 2 bases, with 9 bases remaining between them. In DNA form, the CDR3 reads TGCGCCAGCAGTGAGCCAGGACAGCAAGAGACCCAGTACTTC. Translated, it gives CASSEPGQQETQYF.

The chain links TRBV5-6 to TRBJ1-2, with D tentatively TRBD1 (6 bases). The CDR3 is 15 amino acids. The V end lost 0 bases, the J end lost 5 bases, and 14 bases lay between the germline ends. CDR1 is SGHDT, CDR2 YYEEEE, per germline. CDR3 residues: CASSLGRGATYGYTF. The CDR3 DNA reads as TGTGCCAGCAGCTTGGGGCGGGGGGCGACTTATGGCTACACCTTC.

The rearrangement uses TRBV27 and TRBJ2-1; 9 bases are shared with TRBD1. The V segment lost 1 base and the J segment 3 bases; nucleotides outside the gene matches: 4. Germline values: CDR1 MNHEY, CDR2 SMNVEV (reference sequence). This CDR3 comprises 16 residues. This CDR3 reads CASSLWGQGYYNEQFF. DNA of the CDR3: TGTGCCAGCAGTTTATGGGGACAGGGCTACTACAATGAGCAGTTCTTC.

V gene TRBV4-1 combines with J gene TRBJ1-2, with 7 bases aligning to TRBD1. The CDR3 is 15 residues long. Germline V CDR1 and CDR2: MGHRA, YSYEKL. V lost 0 bases and J lost 4; bases outside the gene matches: 5. CDR3 region: CASSQEGTDLYGYTF. The CDR3 DNA sequence: TGCGCCAGCAGCCAAGAAGGGACAGATCTCTATGGCTACACCTTC.

This chain connects TRBV7-9 to TRBJ2-7; maybe TRBD2 (5 bases). Germline loops: CDR1 SEHNR, CDR2 FQNEAQ (reference sequence). Trimming took off 3 bases at V and 0 bases at J, with 9 bases between the two ends. The CDR3 has 14 amino acids. The CDR3 DNA sequence: TGTGCCAGCAGCTTGTTGGAGGCCTCCTACGAGCAGTACTTC. Translation gives CASSLLEASYEQYF.

CDR3 loop: CASSGEGRPVRYNEQFF. CDR3 nucleotides: TGTGCCAGCAGCGGGGAGGGAAGACCTGTCCGCTACAATGAGCAGTTCTTC. This chain joins TRBV5-5 and TRBJ2-1, with 7 positions matching TRBD2. J gave up 3 bases and V 4 bases, and 13 bases lay outside the gene matches. From germline, CDR1 is SGHKS and CDR2 YYEKEE (reference sequence). The CDR3 is 17 residues long.